The 12 T cell receptor beta chains below were found in one sample sequenced in a study of blood T cell repertoires in COVID-19 (dated by TCRdb to 2018 to 2021). Library prep was done by the immunoSEQ multiplex PCR assay. TCRdb carries this immuneACCESS record with in-frame sequences only. Its versions omit some clonotypes, under half of them owing to an unresolved V gene in the studies checked, with the rest unexplained. The sample has over 250,000 clones on record, more than 75% of them singletons. The ten most abundant clones make up 5.3% of the sample. Material for sequencing was PBMCs or T cells enriched from blood (not recorded which). Source of these receptors: a woman between 25 and 40 years old who had recovered from COVID-19.

This clone came up once. The rearrangement uses TRBV5-5 and TRBJ2-6; D gene unclear. The CDR3 is 17 residues long. Germline CDR1 reads SGHKS; CDR2 reads YYEKEE (reference sequence). V lost 0 bases and J 0 bases, leaving 10 bases between the germline ends. CDR3 in amino acids: CASSLALGRSGANVLTF. The CDR3 DNA is TGTGCCAGCAGCTTGGCTTTGGGCCGCTCTGGGGCCAACGTCCTGACTTTC.

The V and J genes are TRBV6-2 or TRBV6-3 and TRBJ2-5, with D perhaps matching TRBD2 (6 bases). This CDR3 has 16 residues. The V and J ends lost 5 bases and 1 base respectively, with 17 bases between them. Germline CDR1 and CDR2: MNHEY and SVGEGT. The chain's CDR3 is CASSRGLTVTQETQYF. The DNA for the CDR3 is TGTGCCAGCAGTCGGGGACTGACAGTTACCCAAGAGACCCAGTACTTC.

The chain couples TRBV11-3 to TRBJ2-7, with D maybe TRBD1 (6 bases). With 0 bases removed from V and 2 bases from J, the gap between germline ends came to 11 bases. Germline V gene lookup returns CDR1 SGHNT and CDR2 YENEEA. The CDR3 has 15 residues. The CDR3 nucleotides are TGTGCCAGCAGCTTAGATCCAGGGGCCGCCTACGAGCAGTACTTC. This gives the protein CASSLDPGAAYEQYF.

The chain combines TRBV5-6 with TRBJ1-3; no reliable D call. Germline V gene lookup returns CDR1 SGHDT and CDR2 YYEEEE. The CDR3 extends over 17 amino acids. Trimming pared 0 bases from V and 1 base from J, leaving 14 bases between. The CDR3 coding sequence is TGTGCCAGCAGCTTGGTACTCGGAGACCTTTCTGGAAACACCATATATTTT. This gives the protein CASSLVLGDLSGNTIYF.

This clone appeared a few times. The chain carries TRBV27 and TRBJ2-7; the match to TRBD1 covers 8 bases. The ends lost 1 base at V and 5 bases at J; junction bases unmatched: 13. CDR1 MNHEY and CDR2 SMNVEV come from the germline V gene (reference sequence). The CDR3 sequence is 17 residues long. The CDR3 region has the DNA TGTGCCAGCAGTTTATGGGCCGCAGGGGGCCTCTTCCACGAGCAGTACTTC. It codes for CASSLWAAGGLFHEQYF.

The chain is built from TRBV10-3 and TRBJ2-7, with a tentative D call TRBD1 (6 bases). The V gene lost 0 bases and the J gene lost 0 bases, with 12 bases spanning the gap. The CDR3 contains 16 residues. Germline V lookup: CDR1 ENHRY, CDR2 SYGVKD. The DNA of the CDR3 is TGTGCCATCAGTGAGTCGGGCAGGGGAAGCTCCTACGAGCAGTACTTC. It translates to CAISESGRGSSYEQYF.

The gene calls are TRBV19 and TRBJ1-4; 10 nucleotides agree with TRBD1. Germline assignment: CDR1 LNHDA and CDR2 SQIVND (reference sequence). The CDR3 sequence is 16 residues long. The V gene end was trimmed by 9 bases and the J gene end by 2 bases; junction bases not matched to a gene: 9. CDR3: CASSDRGRGTNEKLFF. The DNA of the CDR3 is TGTGCCAGCTCTGACAGGGGGCGTGGGACTAATGAAAAACTGTTTTTT.

This chain uses TRBV7-2 with TRBJ1-2; D possibly corresponds to TRBD1 (5 bases). V was pared by 6 bases and J by 8 bases, with 10 bases between. Per germline, CDR1 SGHTA and CDR2 FQGNSA. The CDR3 contains 11 residues. The chain's CDR3 is CASSWGVGYTF. The CDR3 DNA reads TGTGCCAGCAGTTGGGGGGTCGGCTACACCTTC.

The chain uses TRBV19 and TRBJ1-5; 10 nucleotides agree with TRBD1. Unmatched junction bases numbered 7, after V lost 8 bases and J lost 9 bases. The CDR3 sequence is 13 residues long. Germline V CDR1 and CDR2: LNHDA, SQIVND (reference sequence). Here the CDR3 reads CASSGTGAGPQHF. The CDR3 DNA reads TGTGCCAGTTCCGGGACAGGGGCGGGGCCCCAGCATTTT.

The chain uses TRBV7-8 and TRBJ1-6, with 7 positions matching TRBD1. This CDR3 is 15 amino acids long. The V gene's germline CDR1 is SGHVS and CDR2 FQNEAQ. V trimming: 4 bases; J trimming: 3 bases; junction bases outside the gene matches: 3. This chain's CDR3 is CASSSGQYYNSPLHF. In DNA, the CDR3 is TGTGCCAGCAGCTCGGGACAGTACTATAATTCACCCCTCCACTTT.

This clone has only one observation. V usage is TRBV6-5 and J usage is TRBJ1-1; a weak D match, TRBD1 (5 bases). The V gene's germline CDR1 is MNHEY and CDR2 SVGAGI. The CDR3 spans 13 residues. Trimming removed 6 bases from V and 4 bases from J, with 12 bases in between. In DNA, the CDR3 is TGTGCCAGCAGCCTAACCCAGGGCACTGAAGCTTTCTTT. Amino acids: CASSLTQGTEAFF.

This clone has just one count. The chain is built from TRBV4-1 and TRBJ2-3; 13 bases fit TRBD2. CDR1 and CDR2 (germline): MGHRA, YSYEKL. The J segment lost 1 base and the V segment lost 8 bases, leaving 0 bases of the junction unmatched. The CDR3 totals 14 residues. The CDR3 DNA reads as TGCGCCAGCGGACTAGCGGGGGGCACAGATACGCAGTATTTT. It codes for CASGLAGGTDTQYF.